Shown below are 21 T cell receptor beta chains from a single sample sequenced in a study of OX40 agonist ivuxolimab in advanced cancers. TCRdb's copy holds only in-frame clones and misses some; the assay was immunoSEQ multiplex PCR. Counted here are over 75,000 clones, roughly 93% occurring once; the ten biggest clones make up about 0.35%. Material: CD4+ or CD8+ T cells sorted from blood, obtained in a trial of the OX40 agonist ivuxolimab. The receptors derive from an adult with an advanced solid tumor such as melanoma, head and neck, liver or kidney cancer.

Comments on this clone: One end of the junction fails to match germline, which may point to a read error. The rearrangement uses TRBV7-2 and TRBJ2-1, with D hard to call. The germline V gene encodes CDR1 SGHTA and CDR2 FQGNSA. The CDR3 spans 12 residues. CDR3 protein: CASSLVLGQWVF. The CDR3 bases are TGTGCCAGCAGCTTAGTCCTGGGTCAGTGGGTCTTC. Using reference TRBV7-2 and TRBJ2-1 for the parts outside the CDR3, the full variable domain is GAGVSQSPSNKVTEKGKDVELRCDPISGHTALYWYRQSLGQGLEFLIYFQGNSAPDKSGLPSDRFSAERTGGSVSTLTIQRTQQEDSAVYLCASSLVLGQWVFGPGTRLTVL.

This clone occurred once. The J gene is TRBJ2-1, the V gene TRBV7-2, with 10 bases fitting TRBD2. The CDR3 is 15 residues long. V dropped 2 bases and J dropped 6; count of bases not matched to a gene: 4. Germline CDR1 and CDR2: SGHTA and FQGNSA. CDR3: CASSLRAGGTNEQFF. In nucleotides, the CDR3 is TGTGCCAGCAGCTTACGAGCGGGAGGGACCAATGAGCAGTTCTTC.

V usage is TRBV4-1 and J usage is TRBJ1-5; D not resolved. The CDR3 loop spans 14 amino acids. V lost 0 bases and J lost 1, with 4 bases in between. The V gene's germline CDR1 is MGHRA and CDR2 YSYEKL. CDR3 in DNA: TGCGCCAGCAGCCAAGATGTAAGCAATCAGCCCCAGCATTTT. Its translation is CASSQDVSNQPQHF.

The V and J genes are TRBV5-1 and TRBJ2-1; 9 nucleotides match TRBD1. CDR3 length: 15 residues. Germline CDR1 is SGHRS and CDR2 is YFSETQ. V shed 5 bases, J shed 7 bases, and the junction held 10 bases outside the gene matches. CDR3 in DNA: TGCGCCAGCAGTGCCGGGACAGGGACTCCAAATGAGCAGTTCTTC. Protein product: CASSAGTGTPNEQFF.

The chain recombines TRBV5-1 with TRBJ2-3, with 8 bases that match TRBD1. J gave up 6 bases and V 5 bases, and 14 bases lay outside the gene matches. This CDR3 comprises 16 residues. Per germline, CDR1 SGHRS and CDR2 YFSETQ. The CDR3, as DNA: TGCGCCAGCAGTTTTCTCCAGGGGGCTGGCAAGGATACGCAGTATTTT. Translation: CASSFLQGAGKDTQYF.

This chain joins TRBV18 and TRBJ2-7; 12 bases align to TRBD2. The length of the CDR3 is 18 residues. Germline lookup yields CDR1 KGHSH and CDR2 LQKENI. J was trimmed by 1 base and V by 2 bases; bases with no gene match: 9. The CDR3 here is CASSPGTSGPDPSYEQYF. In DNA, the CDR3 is TGTGCCAGCTCACCAGGGACTAGCGGGCCAGACCCTTCCTACGAGCAGTACTTC.

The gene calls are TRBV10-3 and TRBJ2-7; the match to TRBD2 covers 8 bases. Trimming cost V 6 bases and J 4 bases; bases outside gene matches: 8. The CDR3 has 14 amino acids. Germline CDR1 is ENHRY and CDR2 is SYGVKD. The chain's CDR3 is CAISLDGTSYEQYF. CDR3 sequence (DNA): TGTGCCATCAGCCTAGACGGGACTAGTTACGAGCAGTACTTC.

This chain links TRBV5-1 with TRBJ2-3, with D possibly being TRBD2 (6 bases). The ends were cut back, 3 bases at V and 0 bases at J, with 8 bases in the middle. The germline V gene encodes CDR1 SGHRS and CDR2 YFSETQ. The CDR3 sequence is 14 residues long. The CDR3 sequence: CASSSGTSTDTQYF. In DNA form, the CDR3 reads TGCGCCAGCAGCTCGGGGACTAGCACAGATACGCAGTATTTT.

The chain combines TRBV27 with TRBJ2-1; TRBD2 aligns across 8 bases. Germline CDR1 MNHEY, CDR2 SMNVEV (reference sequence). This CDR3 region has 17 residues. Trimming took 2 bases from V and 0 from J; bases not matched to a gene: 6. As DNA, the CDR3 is TGTGCCAGCAGTTTAGATAGCGGGATAAGCTCCTACAATGAGCAGTTCTTC. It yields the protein CASSLDSGISSYNEQFF.

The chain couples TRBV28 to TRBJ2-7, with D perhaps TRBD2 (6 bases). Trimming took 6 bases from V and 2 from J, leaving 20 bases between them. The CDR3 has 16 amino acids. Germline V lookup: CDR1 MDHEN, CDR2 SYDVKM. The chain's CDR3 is CASSPRGSIPTYEQYF. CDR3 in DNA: TGTGCCAGCAGCCCCCGGGGGTCCATCCCTACCTACGAGCAGTACTTC. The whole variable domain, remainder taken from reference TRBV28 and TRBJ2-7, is DVKVTQSSRYLVKRTGEKVFLECVQDMDHENMFWYRQDPGLGLRLIYFSYDVKMKEKGDIPEGYSVSREKKERFSLILESASTNQTSMYLCASSPRGSIPTYEQYFGPGTRLTVT.

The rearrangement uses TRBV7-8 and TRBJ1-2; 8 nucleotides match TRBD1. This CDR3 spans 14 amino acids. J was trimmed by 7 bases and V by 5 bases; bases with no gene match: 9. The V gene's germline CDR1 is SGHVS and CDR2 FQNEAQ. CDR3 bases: TGTGCCAGCAGCCTCACCGACAGGGGAGCTGGCTACACCTTC. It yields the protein CASSLTDRGAGYTF.

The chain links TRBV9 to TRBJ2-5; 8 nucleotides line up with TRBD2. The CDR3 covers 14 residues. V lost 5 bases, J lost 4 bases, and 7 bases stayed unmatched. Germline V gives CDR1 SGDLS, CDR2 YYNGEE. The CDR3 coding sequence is TGTGCCAGCAGTAGAGCGGGAGTGGGAGAGACCCAGTACTTC. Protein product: CASSRAGVGETQYF.

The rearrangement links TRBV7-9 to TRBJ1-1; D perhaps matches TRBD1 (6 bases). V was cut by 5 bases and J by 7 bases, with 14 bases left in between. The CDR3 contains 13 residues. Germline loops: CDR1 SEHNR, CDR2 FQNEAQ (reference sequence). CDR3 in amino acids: CASSARTANEAFF. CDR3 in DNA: TGTGCCAGCAGCGCCCGGACAGCGAATGAAGCTTTCTTT. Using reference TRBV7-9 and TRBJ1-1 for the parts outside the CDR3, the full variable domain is DTGVSQNPRHKITKRGQNVTFRCDPISEHNRLYWYRQTLGQGPEFLTYFQNEAQLEKSRLLSDRFSAERPKGSFSTLEIQRTEQGDSAMYLCASSARTANEAFFGQGTRLTVV.

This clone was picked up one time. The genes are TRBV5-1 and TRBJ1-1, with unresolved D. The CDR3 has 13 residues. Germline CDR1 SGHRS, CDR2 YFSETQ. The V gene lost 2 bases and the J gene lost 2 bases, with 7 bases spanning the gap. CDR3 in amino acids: CASSLSINTEAFF. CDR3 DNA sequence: TGCGCCAGCAGCTTATCCATTAACACTGAAGCTTTCTTT.

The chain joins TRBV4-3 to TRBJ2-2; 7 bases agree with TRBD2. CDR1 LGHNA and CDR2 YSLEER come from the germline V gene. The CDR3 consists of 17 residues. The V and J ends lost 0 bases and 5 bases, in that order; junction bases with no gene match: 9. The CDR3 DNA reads TGCGCCAGCAGCCAAGAGGCCTGGAGCGGGAAGACCGGGGAGCTGTTTTTT. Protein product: CASSQEAWSGKTGELFF.

CDR3 nucleotide sequence: TGTGCCAGTAGCCAGGAGCTCTATGGCTACACCTTC. As protein: CASSQELYGYTF. The chain joins TRBV19 to TRBJ1-2; D call uncertain. Germline V gives CDR1 LNHDA, CDR2 SQIVND (reference sequence). The length of the CDR3 is 12 residues. The V end lost 6 bases, the J end lost 4 bases, and 9 bases lay between the germline ends.

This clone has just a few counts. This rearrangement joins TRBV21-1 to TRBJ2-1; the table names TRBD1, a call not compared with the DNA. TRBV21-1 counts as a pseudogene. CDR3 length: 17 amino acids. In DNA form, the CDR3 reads TGTGCCAGCAGCAGGGTGCCAGACAGGGGGTGTCACAATGAGCAGTTCTTC. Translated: CASSRVPDRGCHNEQFF.

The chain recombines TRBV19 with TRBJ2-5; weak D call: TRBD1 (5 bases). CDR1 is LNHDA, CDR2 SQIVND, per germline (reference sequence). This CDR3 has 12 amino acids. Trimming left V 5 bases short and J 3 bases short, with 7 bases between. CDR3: CASSQGKETQYF. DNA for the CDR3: TGTGCCAGTAGTCAGGGAAAAGAGACCCAGTACTTC. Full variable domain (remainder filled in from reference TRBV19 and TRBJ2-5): DGGITQSPKYLFRKEGQNVTLSCEQNLNHDAMYWYRQDPGQGLRLIYYSQIVNDFQKGDIAEGYSVSREKKESFPLTVTSAQKNPTAFYLCASSQGKETQYFGPGTRLLVL.

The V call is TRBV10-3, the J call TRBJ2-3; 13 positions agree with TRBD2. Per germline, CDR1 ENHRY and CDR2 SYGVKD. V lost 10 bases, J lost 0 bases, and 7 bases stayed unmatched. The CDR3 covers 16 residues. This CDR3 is CASGTSGKWSTDTQYF. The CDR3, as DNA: TGTGCCAGCGGGACTAGCGGGAAATGGAGCACAGATACGCAGTATTTT.

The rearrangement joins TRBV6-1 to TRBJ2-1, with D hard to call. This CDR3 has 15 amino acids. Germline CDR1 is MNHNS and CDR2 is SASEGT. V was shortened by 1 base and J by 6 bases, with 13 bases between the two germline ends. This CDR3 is CASSEVVAPANEQFF. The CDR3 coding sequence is TGTGCCAGCAGTGAAGTTGTGGCCCCCGCCAATGAGCAGTTCTTC.

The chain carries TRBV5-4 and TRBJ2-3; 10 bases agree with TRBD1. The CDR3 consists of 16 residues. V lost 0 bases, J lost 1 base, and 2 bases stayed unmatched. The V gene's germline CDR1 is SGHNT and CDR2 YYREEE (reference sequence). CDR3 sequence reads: CASSLAGTGGTDTQYF. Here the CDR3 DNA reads TGTGCCAGCAGCTTGGCCGGGACAGGGGGCACAGATACGCAGTATTTT.